This TCR beta chain was recovered during a study of T cell repertoires in cytomegalovirus infection. For the study at large: CMV epitopes that were recently identified and HLA-C-restricted were used alongside well-studied HLA-B-restricted ones. Whole-study findings and limits: Frequencies of public TCR beta families were cumulated, and this identified carriers of CMV plus the relevant HLA.

TCRdb reanalysed the reads using MiXCR and keeps one entry per CDR3 protein. Of about 890,000 distinct CDR3 sequences listed, roughly a third are singletons. This CDR3 has 14 residues. The V end was cut by 4 bases, the J end by 3 bases, with 10 bases between. Germline CDR1 and CDR2: MGHDK and SYGVNS. About this clonotype: The antigen remains undetermined.

Sequencing used cultured CD8+ T cells from PBMCs, obtained from culture after CMV antigen stimulation. The chain employs TRBV25-1 and TRBJ2-1, with TRBD2 as a possible D gene (6 bases). This TCR derives from a human donor in good health (CMV status not recorded). Some clones in this sample may be carry-over from other donors' samples. The CDR3 loop reads CASSGLANYNEQFF. The CDR3 bases are TGTGCCAGCAGTGGTCTAGCGAACTACAATGAGCAGTTCTTC.